This T cell receptor (beta chain) was sequenced during a study of regulatory T cells in long-lasting Graves disease. General study points: The TCR repertoire of persistent Graves' patients was less diverse than that of newly diagnosed ones. Favoring TRBV28, TRBJ1-2 and TRBJ2-5 was a feature seen in persistent disease.

This clonotype was found many times. What it binds is unknown. Investigators prepared the TCR beta libraries by applying iRepertoire HTBI primers and Arm-PCR of CDR3 regions. TCRdb reprocessed the multiplex PCR reads via MiXCR and lists one record per CDR3 protein. The sample carries hundreds of thousands of distinct CDR3 sequences, about 16% recorded once. Time point noted: newly diagnosed GD, antithyroid drugs for less than 3 months. With RNA extracted from PBMCs as input, the TCR library was made. The CDR3 consists of 15 residues. Trimming stripped 5 bases from V and 4 bases from J, with 18 bases between. The germline V gene has CDR1 SGHTA and CDR2 FQGNSA. A further study also used this sample, focusing on T cells in Graves' hyperthyroidism and ophthalmopathy. That study adds: Among the patients, aged 18 to 65, hyperthyroidism was newly diagnosed and had lasted under 2 months.

The sequence came from a man aged 18 to 30 with Graves disease. The sample here was peripheral blood mononuclear cells (PBMCs), taken at new diagnosis, from a patient treated with antithyroid drugs. This chain links TRBV7-2 with TRBJ2-7; a weak D match, TRBD1 (6 bases). CDR3 in amino acids: CASSIQGPLSYEQYF. As DNA, the CDR3 is TGTGCCAGCAGCATTCAGGGGCCCCTTTCTTACGAGCAGTACTTC.